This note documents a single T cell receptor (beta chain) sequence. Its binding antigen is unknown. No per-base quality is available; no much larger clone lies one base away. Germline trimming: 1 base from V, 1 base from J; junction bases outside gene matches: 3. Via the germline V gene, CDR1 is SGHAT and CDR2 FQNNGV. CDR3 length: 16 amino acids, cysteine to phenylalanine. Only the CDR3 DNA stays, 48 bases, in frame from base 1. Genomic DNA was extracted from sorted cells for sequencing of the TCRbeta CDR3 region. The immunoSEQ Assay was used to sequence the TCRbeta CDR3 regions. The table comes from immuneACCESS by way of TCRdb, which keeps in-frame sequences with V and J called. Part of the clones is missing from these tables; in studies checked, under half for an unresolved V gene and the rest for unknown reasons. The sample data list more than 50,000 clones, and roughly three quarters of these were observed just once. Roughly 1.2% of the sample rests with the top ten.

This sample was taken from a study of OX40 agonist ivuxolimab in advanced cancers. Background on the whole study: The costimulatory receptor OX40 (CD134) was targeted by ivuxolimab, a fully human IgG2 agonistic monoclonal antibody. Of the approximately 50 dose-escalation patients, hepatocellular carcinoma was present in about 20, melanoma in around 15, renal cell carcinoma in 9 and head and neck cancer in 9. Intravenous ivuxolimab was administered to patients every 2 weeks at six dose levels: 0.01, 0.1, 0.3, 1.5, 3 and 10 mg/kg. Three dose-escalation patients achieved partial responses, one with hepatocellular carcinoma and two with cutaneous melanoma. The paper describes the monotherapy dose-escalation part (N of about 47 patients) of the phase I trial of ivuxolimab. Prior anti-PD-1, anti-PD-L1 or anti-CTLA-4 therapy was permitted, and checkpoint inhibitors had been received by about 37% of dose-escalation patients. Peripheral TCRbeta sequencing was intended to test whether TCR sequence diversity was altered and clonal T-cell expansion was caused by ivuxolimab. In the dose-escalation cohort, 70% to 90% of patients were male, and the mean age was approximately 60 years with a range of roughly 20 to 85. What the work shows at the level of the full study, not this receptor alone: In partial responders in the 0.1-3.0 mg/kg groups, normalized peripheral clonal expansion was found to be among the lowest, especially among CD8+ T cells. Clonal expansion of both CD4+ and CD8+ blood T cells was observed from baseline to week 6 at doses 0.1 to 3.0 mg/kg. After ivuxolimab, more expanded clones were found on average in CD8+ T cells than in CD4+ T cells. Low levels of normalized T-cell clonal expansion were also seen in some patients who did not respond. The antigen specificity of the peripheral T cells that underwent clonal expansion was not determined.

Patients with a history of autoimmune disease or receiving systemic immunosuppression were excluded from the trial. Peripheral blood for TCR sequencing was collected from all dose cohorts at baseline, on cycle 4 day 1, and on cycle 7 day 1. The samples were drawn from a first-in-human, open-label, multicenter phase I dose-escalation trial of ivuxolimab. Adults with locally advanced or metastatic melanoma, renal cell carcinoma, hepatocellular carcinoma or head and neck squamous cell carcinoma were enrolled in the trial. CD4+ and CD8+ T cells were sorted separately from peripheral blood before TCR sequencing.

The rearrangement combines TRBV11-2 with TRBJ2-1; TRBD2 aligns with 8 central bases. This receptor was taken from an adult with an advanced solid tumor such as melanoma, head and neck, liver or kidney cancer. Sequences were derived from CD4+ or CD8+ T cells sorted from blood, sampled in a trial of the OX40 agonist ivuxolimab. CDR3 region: CASSLVTSGSYNEQFF. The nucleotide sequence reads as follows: TGTGCCAGCAGCTTAGTAACTAGCGGATCCTACAATGAGCAGTTCTTC.